These 30 T cell receptor beta chains share one sample of origin, sequenced in a study of human T cells and chemical hapten exposure. Time point reported: patch test 3, about 24 weeks after DPC sensitization. Treatment denoted: therapeutic diphenylcyclopropenone sensitization with weekly scalp DPC. TCRdb called the RACE reads again in MiXCR, with one record for every CDR3 protein. Of some 170,000 distinct CDR3 sequences in the sample, approximately 30% are singletons; the top ten hold 2.1%. The input for sequencing was whole blood, taken in connection with sensitization to the hapten diphenylcyclopropenone (DPC). These receptors originate from a woman aged 18-29 years with alopecia areata. Some clones in this sample may be carry-over from other donors' samples.

V and J are TRBV15 and TRBJ1-5; possible D gene TRBD1, 5 bases. Deletions cut 4 bases from V and 0 bases from J, with 10 bases between. The CDR3 is made up of 15 amino acids. CDR1 and CDR2 from the germline V gene are LNHNV and YYDKDF (reference sequence). In DNA form, the CDR3 reads TGTGCCACCAGCAAGGGAGGGGATAGCAATCAGCCCCAGCATTTT. It codes for CATSKGGDSNQPQHF. The whole variable domain, filled in from reference TRBV15 and TRBJ1-5, reads DAMVIQNPRYQVTQFGKPVTLSCSQTLNHNVMYWYQQKSSQAPKLLFHYYDKDFNNEADTPDNFQSRRPNTSFCFLDIRSPGLGDTAMYLCATSKGGDSNQPQHFGDGTRLSIL.

The V gene is TRBV7-3, the J gene TRBJ2-6, with D possibly TRBD1 on 6 matching bases. This CDR3 has 15 residues. V lost 4 bases, J lost 4 bases, and 11 bases lay in between. Germline CDR1 and CDR2: SGHTA and FQGTGA. The DNA for the CDR3 is TGTGCCAGCAGCTCCAGGGGATCCGGGGCCAACGTCCTGACTTTC. This sequence encodes CASSSRGSGANVLTF.

The chain links TRBV6-4 to TRBJ1-2; 7 nucleotides align to TRBD1. The length of the CDR3 is 13 residues. The V segment lost 0 bases and the J segment 8 bases; nucleotides outside the gene matches: 3. Germline loops: CDR1 MRHNA, CDR2 SNTAGT. Written as DNA, the CDR3 is TGTGCCAGCAGTGACTCGAAACAGGGGGGCTACACCTTC. Residues: CASSDSKQGGYTF.

This clonotype was observed at least ten times. The V and J genes are TRBV29-1 and TRBJ2-5; D assignment may be TRBD1 or TRBD2 (6 bases each). The V end lost 6 bases, the J end lost 5 bases, and 13 bases lay between the germline ends. The germline CDR1 and CDR2 sequences are SQVTM and ANQGSEA. This CDR3 contains 12 residues. The CDR3 sequence: CSVARDTETQYF. The CDR3 nucleotides read TGCAGCGTAGCGCGGGACACGGAGACCCAGTACTTC.

This clonotype was counted a few times. This chain uses TRBV5-1 with TRBJ2-5; D is perhaps TRBD2 (5 bases). Per germline, CDR1 SGHRS and CDR2 YFSETQ. Trimming removed 4 bases at V and 2 bases at J, with 12 bases between. The CDR3 is made up of 14 amino acids. The CDR3 loop is CASSRVGEQETQYF. DNA for the CDR3: TGCGCCAGCAGCCGGGTCGGGGAACAAGAGACCCAGTACTTC.

This clonotype turned up a few times. The chain links TRBV20-1 to TRBJ1-1; TRBD1 agrees at 7 bases. Germline CDR1 and CDR2: DFQATT and SNEGSKA (reference sequence). J lost 5 bases, V lost 3 bases, and 9 bases had no gene match. This CDR3 spans 14 amino acids. This chain's CDR3 is CSASSGQVETEAFF. CDR3 DNA: TGCAGTGCTAGTAGCGGACAGGTGGAGACTGAAGCTTTCTTT.

The chain recombines TRBV3-1 with TRBJ1-1; 7 bases align to TRBD1. With 3 bases clipped from V and 6 bases from J, the junction kept 4 bases outside the gene matches. This CDR3 is built from 13 residues. In germline, CDR1 is LGHDT, CDR2 YNNKEL (reference sequence). The CDR3 coding sequence is TGTGCCAGCAGCCAGGCAGGGGGACCTGAAGCTTTCTTT. This translates into CASSQAGGPEAFF.

This clonotype has more than one count but fewer than ten. V and J are TRBV20-1 and TRBJ2-5; D remains unclear. V was pared by 0 bases and J by 5 bases, with 7 bases between. CDR3 length: 12 residues. The germline CDR1 and CDR2 sequences are DFQATT and SNEGSKA (reference sequence). CDR3: CSAREFSETQYF. CDR3 coding DNA: TGCAGTGCTAGAGAATTTTCGGAGACCCAGTACTTC.

In this sample, this clonotype turned up a few times. The chain couples TRBV2 to TRBJ1-2, with D hard to call. The CDR3 has 12 amino acids. The V gene's germline CDR1 is SNHLY and CDR2 FYNNEI. Trimming took 4 bases from V and 3 from J, leaving 6 bases between them. The DNA of the CDR3 is TGTGCCAGCAGTGGGACGGACTATGGCTACACCTTC. This translates into CASSGTDYGYTF.

This sequence joins TRBV2 and TRBJ2-6; TRBD2 is a possible D gene (6 bases). In germline, CDR1 is SNHLY, CDR2 FYNNEI. The CDR3 extends over 15 amino acids. The V end was cut by 3 bases, the J end by 2 bases, with 8 bases between. In DNA form, the CDR3 reads TGTGCCAGCAGTGATTGGGGGGCTGGGGCCAACGTCCTGACTTTC. This translates into CASSDWGAGANVLTF.

This clonotype was observed many times. This sequence joins TRBV6-6 and TRBJ2-7, with D possibly being TRBD1 (6 bases). Trimming stripped 7 bases from V and 4 bases from J, with 17 bases between. The V gene's germline CDR1 is MNHNY and CDR2 SVGAGI (reference sequence). The CDR3 has 14 residues. Written as DNA, the CDR3 is TGTGCCAGCACCAACTACAGGGCCCCTTACGAGCAGTACTTC. The encoded protein is CASTNYRAPYEQYF.

The CDR3 nucleotides are TGTGCCAGCTCACCTCCGGGACAGCCCGGTGAAAAACTGTTTTTT. Translated, it gives CASSPPGQPGEKLFF. V and J are TRBV18 and TRBJ1-4; 7 bases are shared with TRBD1. The V gene's germline CDR1 is KGHSH and CDR2 LQKENI. V lost 3 bases and J lost 7; bases outside the gene matches: 8. The CDR3 covers 15 residues.

This clonotype occurred a few times. This chain's CDR3 is CASSAKSPRGARDNKYEQYF. The CDR3 DNA is TGTGCCAGCAGCGCCAAGAGTCCCAGGGGCGCTCGAGACAACAAGTACGAGCAGTACTTC. This chain joins TRBV21-1 and TRBJ2-7; the DNA was not used to check the table's D call, TRBD1. TRBV21-1 is classified as a pseudogene. The CDR3 is 20 amino acids.

The gene calls are TRBV5-4 and TRBJ1-2, with D perhaps TRBD1 (6 bases). Germline V lookup: CDR1 SGHNT, CDR2 YYREEE (reference sequence). The CDR3 spans 14 residues. Trimming took off 1 base at V and 8 bases at J, with 15 bases between the two ends. CDR3 amino acids: CASSLLVPGAGYTF. The CDR3, as DNA: TGTGCCAGCAGCTTGTTAGTTCCAGGGGCCGGCTACACCTTC.

This clonotype was counted between two and nine times. V usage is TRBV6-4 and J usage is TRBJ1-5; D is perhaps TRBD1 (6 bases). V lost 3 bases, J lost 2 bases, and 8 bases lay in between. This CDR3 has 14 residues. Germline V gives CDR1 MRHNA, CDR2 SNTAGT. The CDR3 sequence is CASSEAGGNQPQHF. The DNA of the CDR3 is TGTGCCAGCAGTGAAGCAGGGGGCAATCAGCCCCAGCATTTT.

This rearrangement joins TRBV29-1 to TRBJ2-3; D may be TRBD2 (5 bases). The V end was cut by 3 bases, the J end by 6 bases, with 7 bases between. Germline CDR1 reads SQVTM; CDR2 reads ANQGSEA. The CDR3 length is 11 residues. The CDR3 nucleotides are TGCAGCGTTGAGAGGGTCGATACGCAGTATTTT. Translating it yields CSVERVDTQYF.

V and J are TRBV2 and TRBJ1-2; 7 bases fit TRBD1. CDR3 size: 13 residues. Unmatched junction bases numbered 7, after V lost 7 bases and J lost 5 bases. Germline-derived CDR1 and CDR2 are SNHLY and FYNNEI. CDR3 residues: CASNSGTVYGYTF. CDR3 sequence (DNA): TGTGCCAGCAACTCCGGGACAGTATATGGCTACACCTTC.

As to this clonotype: Here the CDR3 omits its conserved ending phenylalanine or tryptophan, so a read error is the likely source. The chain has TRBV18 and TRBJ1-1, with 7 positions matching TRBD1. With 6 bases clipped from V and 3 bases from J, the junction kept 7 bases outside the gene matches. This CDR3 comprises 14 residues. The V gene's germline CDR1 is KGHSH and CDR2 LQKENI. The CDR3 coding sequence is TGTGCCAGCTCGCAGACAGGGCAGTACACTGAAGCTTTCTCT. Translated, it gives CASSQTGQYTEAFS.

This clonotype was seen more than once but under ten times. This rearrangement joins TRBV2 to TRBJ2-7; D possibly matches TRBD1 or TRBD2 (5 bases each). Germline V gene data show CDR1 as SNHLY and CDR2 as FYNNEI. Between the trimmed V and J ends, which lost 8 bases and 2 bases, there was a span of 19 bases. The CDR3 covers 15 residues. The CDR3 is CASHNRAQGPYEQYF. As DNA, the CDR3 is TGTGCCAGCCACAATAGGGCTCAGGGACCCTACGAGCAGTACTTC. Variable domain in full (rest from reference TRBV2 and TRBJ2-7): EPEVTQTPSHQVTQMGQEVILRCVPISNHLYFYWYRQILGQKVEFLVSFYNNEISEKSEIFDDQFSVERPDGSNFTLKIRSTKLEDSAMYFCASHNRAQGPYEQYFGPGTRLTVT.

The J gene is TRBJ2-4, the V gene TRBV12-3 or TRBV12-4; possibly TRBD2 for D (5 bases). The CDR3 runs 14 residues. Trimming removed 3 bases at V and 6 bases at J, with 12 bases between. The CDR3 bases are TGTGCCAGCAGTTTTCCCGGGGTTAGAAACATTCAGTACTTC. As protein: CASSFPGVRNIQYF.

The V call is TRBV5-5, the J call TRBJ1-5; 9 bases are shared with TRBD1. The V and J ends lost 4 bases and 0 bases, in that order; junction bases with no gene match: 5. Per germline, CDR1 SGHKS and CDR2 YYEKEE (reference sequence). The CDR3 sequence is 16 residues long. CDR3 in DNA: TGTGCCAGCAGCCGCCTGGGACAGGGTAGCAATCAGCCCCAGCATTTT. The encoded protein is CASSRLGQGSNQPQHF.

This clonotype came up a few times. V and J are TRBV5-1 and TRBJ2-1, with D possibly TRBD1 on 6 matching bases. The CDR3 is made up of 15 amino acids. V lost 6 bases and J lost 9, with 22 bases in between. The germline V gene has CDR1 SGHRS and CDR2 YFSETQ. CDR3 DNA sequence: TGCGCCAGCACCGTCGTCACAGGGTCAATGGGTGAGCAGTTCTTC. This sequence encodes CASTVVTGSMGEQFF.

V and J are TRBV4-1 and TRBJ2-5; D gene uncertain. CDR3 length: 14 residues. Looked up from germline, CDR1 is MGHRA and CDR2 is YSYEKL. V was trimmed by 1 base and J by 10 bases, leaving 16 bases between them. Here the CDR3 reads CASSQVGLTDLQYF. DNA for the CDR3: TGCGCCAGCAGCCAAGTAGGGCTTACCGACCTCCAGTACTTC.

This clonotype occurred a few times. The gene calls are TRBV4-3 and TRBJ2-7; no definite D call. Germline values: CDR1 LGHNA, CDR2 YSLEER. The CDR3 totals 14 residues. The V and J ends lost 0 bases and 0 bases respectively, with 6 bases between them. CDR3 in DNA: TGCGCCAGCAGCCAAGACGTAGGCTCCTACGAGCAGTACTTC. Translating it yields CASSQDVGSYEQYF.

This clonotype was recorded many times. The rearrangement links TRBV20-1 to TRBJ1-1; D is possibly TRBD1 (5 bases). V was shortened by 4 bases and J by 0 bases, with 18 bases between the two germline ends. Per the germline V gene, CDR1 is DFQATT and CDR2 is SNEGSKA (reference sequence). CDR3 length: 16 residues. This CDR3 is CSAKRATGPMNTEAFF. The CDR3 region has the DNA TGCAGTGCTAAGAGGGCAACGGGGCCGATGAACACTGAAGCTTTCTTT.

This clonotype came up many times. This chain links TRBV6-2 or TRBV6-3 with TRBJ2-7; 10 bases map to TRBD2. Germline V gene data show CDR1 as MNHEY and CDR2 as SVGEGT. The CDR3 is 13 amino acids. The junction had 7 bases not matched to a gene; V was cut back by 8 bases and J by 6 bases. The CDR3 region has the DNA TGTGCCAGCTGGGCCCTAGCGGGAGCCGAGCAGTACTTC. This gives the protein CASWALAGAEQYF.

This clonotype appeared a few times. V and J are TRBV4-1 and TRBJ2-1, with TRBD1 matching 8 bases. The junction had 11 bases not matched to a gene; V was cut back by 0 bases and J by 7 bases. Germline CDR1 is MGHRA and CDR2 is YSYEKL. The CDR3 is 17 amino acids. CDR3 residues: CASSQDKSRTGSNEQFF. CDR3 DNA sequence: TGCGCCAGCAGCCAAGACAAAAGCAGGACAGGGAGTAATGAGCAGTTCTTC.

This clonotype occurred a few times. The rearrangement links TRBV24-1 to TRBJ2-3, with 9 nucleotides matching TRBD2. CDR1 is KGHDR, CDR2 SFDVKD, per germline. V shed 2 bases and J 4 bases; nucleotides not matched to a gene: 6. The CDR3 extends over 16 amino acids. CDR3 sequence: CATSDSPGLAPDTQYF. The CDR3 bases are TGTGCCACCAGTGATTCACCGGGACTAGCACCAGATACGCAGTATTTT.

This clonotype was found many times. V usage is TRBV3-1 and J usage is TRBJ2-3; D is perhaps TRBD1 (5 bases). Germline-derived CDR1 and CDR2 are LGHDT and YNNKEL (reference sequence). Trimming stripped 4 bases from V and 1 base from J, with 9 bases between. The CDR3 loop spans 14 amino acids. The CDR3 is CASSRTGGTDTQYF. CDR3 nucleotide sequence: TGTGCCAGCAGCCGCACAGGCGGCACAGATACGCAGTATTTT.

V and J are TRBV12-3 or TRBV12-4 and TRBJ2-2; 7 nucleotides match TRBD1. This CDR3 comprises 15 residues. J was trimmed by 4 bases and V by 6 bases; bases with no gene match: 8. CDR3 loop: CASSLGTEGTGELFF. The CDR3 bases are TGTGCCAGCAGCTTGGGGACAGAGGGCACCGGGGAGCTGTTTTTT.